This entry lists 25 T cell receptor beta chains sequenced from one sample in a study of T cells after yellow fever vaccination. Using its own MiXCR run on the 5' RACE reads, TCRdb lists one record per CDR3 protein. The table has some 320,000 distinct CDR3 sequences, 3.5% to 4.5% seen once; the top ten hold approximately 19%. The source material was PBMCs, sampled 15 days after the yellow fever booster vaccination. Receptors originate from a man younger than 35 who received the YFV17D yellow fever vaccine.

This clonotype appeared many times. The chain recombines TRBV7-3 with TRBJ2-3, with D hard to call. Germline values: CDR1 SGHTA, CDR2 FQGTGA. The CDR3 is made up of 12 amino acids. V was pared by 5 bases and J by 6 bases, with 9 bases between. The CDR3 bases are TGTGCCAGCAGCCAGCGTAGGGATACGCAGTATTTT. As protein: CASSQRRDTQYF.

A few counts support this clonotype. The chain couples TRBV28 to TRBJ2-7, with D perhaps matching TRBD1 (6 bases). Germline CDR1 and CDR2: MDHEN and SYDVKM. V was trimmed by 2 bases and J by 4 bases, leaving 12 bases between them. This CDR3 is built from 14 residues. CDR3 sequence: CASSLGTMRYEQYF. In nucleotides, the CDR3 is TGTGCCAGCAGTTTAGGGACAATGAGATACGAGCAGTACTTC. Together with reference TRBV28 and TRBJ2-7, the CDR3 gives the full variable domain: DVKVTQSSRYLVKRTGEKVFLECVQDMDHENMFWYRQDPGLGLRLIYFSYDVKMKEKGDIPEGYSVSREKKERFSLILESASTNQTSMYLCASSLGTMRYEQYFGPGTRLTVT.

The chain uses TRBV12-3 or TRBV12-4 and TRBJ2-3, with a possible D match to TRBD1 (6 bases). The CDR3 runs 14 residues. V was cut by 6 bases and J by 6 bases, with 16 bases left in between. The DNA for the CDR3 is TGTGCCAGCAGCGTAGTGGGGGCCGGGGATACGCAGTATTTT. Translating gives CASSVVGAGDTQYF.

The V call is TRBV7-2, the J call TRBJ2-2, with D unresolved. Per the germline V gene, CDR1 is SGHTA and CDR2 is FQGNSA. The V and J ends lost 2 bases and 2 bases respectively, with 9 bases between them. This CDR3 has 15 amino acids. This CDR3 reads CASSLRLGNTGELFF. DNA for the CDR3: TGTGCCAGCAGCTTACGGTTGGGCAACACCGGGGAGCTGTTTTTT.

This clonotype was seen many times. The V call is TRBV20-1, the J call TRBJ2-5; D call uncertain. Germline V gene lookup returns CDR1 DFQATT and CDR2 SNEGSKA (reference sequence). The V end lost 5 bases, the J end lost 5 bases, and 12 bases lay between the germline ends. This CDR3 contains 12 residues. In DNA, the CDR3 is TGCAGTGCTGGTAGCTTCGGCGAGACCCAGTACTTC. Its translation: CSAGSFGETQYF.

This clonotype was observed many times. The chain links TRBV5-1 to TRBJ2-2, with D possibly being TRBD1 (5 bases). Trimming removed 4 bases at V and 4 bases at J, with 11 bases between. The length of the CDR3 is 14 residues. Germline V gives CDR1 SGHRS, CDR2 YFSETQ. Here the CDR3 DNA reads TGCGCCAGCAGCCCCAGGGTGGGCACCGGGGAGCTGTTTTTT. This translates into CASSPRVGTGELFF.

This clonotype was observed at least ten times. The chain recombines TRBV27 with TRBJ2-2; D not certain. V dropped 3 bases and J dropped 0 bases, with 5 bases sitting between them. This CDR3 has 14 residues. Per germline, CDR1 MNHEY and CDR2 SMNVEV (reference sequence). The DNA for the CDR3 is TGTGCCAGCAGTTTGCAGTCGAACACCGGGGAGCTGTTTTTT. Encoded protein: CASSLQSNTGELFF.

The sample holds a few counts of this clonotype. This chain uses TRBV7-2 with TRBJ1-6, with D uncertain. The CDR3 sequence is 16 residues long. The germline gives CDR1 SGHTA, CDR2 FQGNSA. Trimming pared 4 bases from V and 4 bases from J, leaving 14 bases between. DNA of the CDR3: TGTGCCAGCAGCTCCGGCCCTCCCCCTTATAATTCACCCCTCCACTTT. Its translation is CASSSGPPPYNSPLHF. The whole variable domain, remainder taken from reference TRBV7-2 and TRBJ1-6, is GAGVSQSPSNKVTEKGKDVELRCDPISGHTALYWYRQSLGQGLEFLIYFQGNSAPDKSGLPSDRFSAERTGGSVSTLTIQRTQQEDSAVYLCASSSGPPPYNSPLHFGNGTRLTVT.

This clonotype has ten or more counts. V gene TRBV5-1 combines with J gene TRBJ1-3; D is ambiguous. The V end lost 0 bases, the J end lost 3 bases, and 7 bases lay between the germline ends. Looked up from germline, CDR1 is SGHRS and CDR2 is YFSETQ. CDR3 length equals 14 residues. CDR3 region: CASSLEGRGNTIYF. The CDR3 DNA reads TGCGCCAGCAGCTTGGAGGGTCGTGGAAACACCATATATTTT. Full variable domain (rest looked up from reference TRBV5-1 and TRBJ1-3): KAGVTQTPRYLIKTRGQQVTLSCSPISGHRSVSWYQQTPGQGLQFLFEYFSETQRNKGNFPGRFSGRQFSNSRSEMNVSTLELGDSALYLCASSLEGRGNTIYFGEGSWLTVV.

This clonotype was recorded at least ten times. This sequence joins TRBV6-2 or TRBV6-3 and TRBJ2-1, with D possibly being TRBD1 (5 bases). This CDR3 region has 16 residues. CDR1 and CDR2 (germline): MNHEY, SVGEGT. Trimming stripped 0 bases from V and 5 bases from J, with 14 bases between. CDR3 protein: CASSYSGQGDHNEQFF. For the CDR3, the DNA is TGTGCCAGCAGTTACTCAGGGCAGGGTGACCACAATGAGCAGTTCTTC.

This clonotype occurred many times. The J gene is TRBJ2-3, the V gene TRBV7-9; a possible D gene is TRBD1 (5 bases). Germline lookup yields CDR1 SEHNR and CDR2 FQNEAQ (reference sequence). The CDR3 has 13 amino acids. V dropped 4 bases and J dropped 2 bases, with 7 bases sitting between them. CDR3 region: CASSSGATDTQYF. In DNA form, the CDR3 reads TGTGCCAGCAGCTCTGGGGCCACAGATACGCAGTATTTT.

This clonotype was picked up many times. The V gene is TRBV7-6, the J gene TRBJ2-3, with 13 bases fitting TRBD2. CDR3 length: 17 amino acids. V trimming: 1 base; J trimming: 5 bases; junction bases outside the gene matches: 6. Per the germline V gene, CDR1 is SGHVS and CDR2 is FNYEAQ. For the CDR3, the DNA is TGTGCCAGCAGCTTAGGGACTAGCGGGGGACGATTAGATACGCAGTATTTT. Its translation is CASSLGTSGGRLDTQYF.

Ten or more counts support this clonotype. DNA for the CDR3: TGTGCCAGCAGCTCCGGACTAGTGGAGACCCAGTACTTC. This codes for CASSSGLVETQYF. The V gene is TRBV7-2, the J gene TRBJ2-5; 7 nucleotides agree with TRBD2. Germline values: CDR1 SGHTA, CDR2 FQGNSA. V shed 4 bases, J shed 5 bases, and the junction held 4 bases outside the gene matches. CDR3 size: 13 residues.

This clonotype turned up a few times. The J gene is TRBJ2-1, the V gene TRBV7-2; 8 bases are a match to TRBD1. This CDR3 has 15 residues. Germline CDR1 reads SGHTA; CDR2 reads FQGNSA. The junction had 8 bases not matched to a gene; V was cut back by 4 bases and J by 6 bases. Here the CDR3 reads CASSSPDRVGNEQFF. In DNA form, the CDR3 reads TGTGCCAGCAGCTCCCCGGACAGGGTCGGCAATGAGCAGTTCTTC.

The table lists this clonotype with a few counts. The chain joins TRBV3-1 to TRBJ2-7; 9 bases match TRBD1. The junction had 6 bases not matched to a gene; V was cut back by 4 bases and J by 2 bases. The CDR3 length is 15 residues. Germline CDR1 and CDR2: LGHDT and YNNKEL (reference sequence). CDR3 sequence reads: CASSPWTGEAYEQYF. The CDR3 DNA is TGTGCCAGCAGCCCTTGGACAGGGGAAGCCTACGAGCAGTACTTC.

This clonotype was counted at least ten times. This rearrangement joins TRBV9 to TRBJ1-4; possibly TRBD1 for D (6 bases). Germline CDR1 reads SGDLS; CDR2 reads YYNGEE. CDR3 length equals 15 residues. V lost 4 bases and J 5 bases, leaving 15 bases between the germline ends. CDR3 in amino acids: CASSFGQIKNEKLFF. Here the CDR3 DNA reads TGTGCCAGCAGCTTCGGACAGATAAAAAATGAAAAACTGTTTTTT.

The chain is built from TRBV3-1 and TRBJ2-2; TRBD2 aligns across 7 bases. This CDR3 contains 16 residues. Losses at the gene ends were 1 base for V and 5 bases for J; bases not matched to a gene: 7. The germline V gene has CDR1 LGHDT and CDR2 YNNKEL (reference sequence). The CDR3 loop is CASSQVAGDRTGELFF. In nucleotides, the CDR3 is TGTGCCAGCAGCCAAGTCGCGGGGGATAGAACCGGGGAGCTGTTTTTT.

This clonotype was observed a few times. The rearrangement links TRBV20-1 to TRBJ2-5; D gene uncertain. The CDR3 extends over 14 amino acids. V was pared by 0 bases and J by 7 bases, with 15 bases between. CDR1 and CDR2 from the germline V gene are DFQATT and SNEGSKA (reference sequence). CDR3 nucleotides: TGCAGTGCTAGAGATTTTGGGCGGTCCGGGACCCAGTACTTC. As protein: CSARDFGRSGTQYF.

This clonotype has a count of ten or more. V is TRBV5-1 and J is TRBJ1-4, with D perhaps TRBD1 (5 bases). Germline values: CDR1 SGHRS, CDR2 YFSETQ. CDR3 length equals 14 residues. Between the trimmed V and J ends, which lost 4 bases and 1 base, there was a span of 8 bases. CDR3 coding DNA: TGCGCCAGCAGCCGAGGGGTAACTAATGAAAAACTGTTTTTT. It is translated as CASSRGVTNEKLFF. Variable domain in full (rest from reference TRBV5-1 and TRBJ1-4): KAGVTQTPRYLIKTRGQQVTLSCSPISGHRSVSWYQQTPGQGLQFLFEYFSETQRNKGNFPGRFSGRQFSNSRSEMNVSTLELGDSALYLCASSRGVTNEKLFFGSGTQLSVL.

A few counts support this clonotype. The gene calls are TRBV6-1 and TRBJ1-2, with TRBD1 matching 7 bases. Trimming at V came to 2 bases and at J to 2 bases, leaving 5 bases not matched to a gene. The CDR3 is 15 amino acids. The germline gives CDR1 MNHNS, CDR2 SASEGT. Here the CDR3 reads CASSEFDRANYGYTF. The DNA for the CDR3 is TGTGCCAGCAGTGAATTTGACAGGGCCAACTATGGCTACACCTTC.

The chain links TRBV5-1 to TRBJ2-7, with 9 bases lining up with TRBD1. The V segment lost 0 bases and the J segment 1 base; nucleotides outside the gene matches: 8. The germline CDR1 and CDR2 sequences are SGHRS and YFSETQ. CDR3 size: 17 residues. CDR3 coding DNA: TGCGCCAGCAGCTTGGCCAATGGGGACAGGGCATCCTACGAGCAGTACGTC. It yields the protein CASSLANGDRASYEQYV.

There are a few counts of this clonotype. This chain links TRBV20-1 with TRBJ2-1; 10 bases align to TRBD1. The CDR3 spans 14 residues. Per germline, CDR1 DFQATT and CDR2 SNEGSKA (reference sequence). The ends lost 6 bases at V and 2 bases at J; junction bases unmatched: 4. CDR3 in amino acids: CSALDRGTYNEQFF. CDR3 coding DNA: TGCAGTGCCCTGGACAGGGGGACCTACAATGAGCAGTTCTTC.

The table lists this clonotype with many counts. This rearrangement joins TRBV7-3 to TRBJ2-7; TRBD2 aligns across 13 bases. Germline values: CDR1 SGHTA, CDR2 FQGTGA. The CDR3 covers 18 residues. The trim removed 3 bases at V and 4 bases at J, leaving 12 bases unmatched. This CDR3 is CASSFRLGTSGATYEQYV. In DNA, the CDR3 is TGTGCCAGCAGCTTTCGCCTCGGGACTAGCGGGGCGACTTACGAGCAGTACGTC.

This clonotype has just a few counts. The genes are TRBV7-2 and TRBJ1-2; D may be TRBD1 (6 bases). Trimming removed 5 bases at V and 5 bases at J, with 18 bases between. This CDR3 has 15 residues. Germline V lookup: CDR1 SGHTA, CDR2 FQGNSA. The CDR3 reads CASSRGGRGGYGYTF. In nucleotides, the CDR3 is TGTGCCAGCAGCCGGGGGGGCCGAGGGGGTTATGGCTACACCTTC.

This clonotype was counted at least ten times. This CDR3 is CASSQGHSKQETQYF. CDR3 nucleotides: TGTGCCAGCAGCCAGGGACACTCTAAACAAGAGACCCAGTACTTC. The V gene is TRBV7-6, the J gene TRBJ2-5; D is perhaps TRBD1 (6 bases). The length of the CDR3 is 15 residues. V lost 5 bases to trimming and J lost 2 bases, with 15 bases between them. The germline V gene has CDR1 SGHVS and CDR2 FNYEAQ.